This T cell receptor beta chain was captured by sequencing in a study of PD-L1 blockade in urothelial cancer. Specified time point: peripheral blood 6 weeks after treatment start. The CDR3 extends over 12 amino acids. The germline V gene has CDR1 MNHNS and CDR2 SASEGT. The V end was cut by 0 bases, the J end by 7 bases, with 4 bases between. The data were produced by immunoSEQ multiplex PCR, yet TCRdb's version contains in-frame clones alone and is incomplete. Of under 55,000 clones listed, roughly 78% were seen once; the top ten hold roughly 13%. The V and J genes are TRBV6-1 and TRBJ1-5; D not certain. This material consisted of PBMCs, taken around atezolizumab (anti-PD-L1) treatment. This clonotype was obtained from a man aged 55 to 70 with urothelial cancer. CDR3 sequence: CASSEAGQPQHF. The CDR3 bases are TGTGCCAGCAGTGAAGCGGGCCAGCCCCAGCATTTT.